This T cell receptor (beta chain) derives from a study of T cells in Graves' hyperthyroidism and ophthalmopathy. For the diagnoses, clinical symptoms, serum thyroxine and TRAb, thyroid ultrasound and orbital computed tomography were used. Whole-study findings and limits: Most expanded thyroid clonotypes above 0.001 also appeared in blood.

Of note for this clonotype: Its cognate antigen is unknown.

Amplified regions were TCR beta CDR3 sequences from RNA transcripts. The primer set for the first-round RT-PCR of the TCR CDR3 was HTBI. TCRdb re-analysed the multiplex PCR reads in MiXCR, keeping a single row per CDR3 protein. Of around 500,000 distinct CDR3 sequences listed, 14% were seen once; the top ten hold less than 20%. Per the germline V gene, CDR1 is SGHRS and CDR2 is YFSETQ. CDR3 size: 14 residues. Trimming cost V 3 bases and J 1 base, with 7 bases left between them. This clonotype was obtained from a woman between 18 and 29 years old with Graves' hyperthyroidism. This chain joins TRBV5-1 and TRBJ1-4; D is ambiguous. Sequencing was done on a sample of blood. The CDR3, as DNA: TGCGCCAGCAGCTACACCCTAACTAATGAAAAACTGTTTTTT. Its protein is CASSYTLTNEKLFF.